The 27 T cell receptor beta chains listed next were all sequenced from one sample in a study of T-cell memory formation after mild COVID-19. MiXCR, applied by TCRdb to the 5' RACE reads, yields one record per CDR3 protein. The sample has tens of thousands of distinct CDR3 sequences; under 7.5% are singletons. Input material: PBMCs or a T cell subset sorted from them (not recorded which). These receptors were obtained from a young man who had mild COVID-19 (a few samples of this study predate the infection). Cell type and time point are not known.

CDR3 DNA: TGTGCCAGCAGTGCGGGGACAGGCCTTCGAGCTTTCTTT. It is translated as CASSAGTGLRAFF. V and J are TRBV6-1 and TRBJ1-1; 8 nucleotides match TRBD1. J lost 10 bases, V lost 4 bases, and 8 bases had no gene match. CDR1 is MNHNS, CDR2 SASEGT, per germline. The CDR3 is made up of 13 amino acids.

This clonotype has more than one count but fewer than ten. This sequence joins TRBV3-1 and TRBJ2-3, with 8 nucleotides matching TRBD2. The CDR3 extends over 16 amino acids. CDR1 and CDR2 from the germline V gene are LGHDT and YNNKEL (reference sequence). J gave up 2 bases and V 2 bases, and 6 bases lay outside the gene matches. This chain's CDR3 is CASSQRLAFLTDTQYF. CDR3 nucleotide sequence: TGTGCCAGCAGCCAAAGACTAGCGTTCCTCACAGATACGCAGTATTTT.

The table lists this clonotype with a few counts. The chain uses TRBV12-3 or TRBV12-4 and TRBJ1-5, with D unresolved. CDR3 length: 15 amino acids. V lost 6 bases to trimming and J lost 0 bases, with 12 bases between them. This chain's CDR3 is CASSPRLNSNQPQHF. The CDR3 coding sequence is TGTGCCAGCAGCCCTCGCCTTAATAGCAATCAGCCCCAGCATTTT.

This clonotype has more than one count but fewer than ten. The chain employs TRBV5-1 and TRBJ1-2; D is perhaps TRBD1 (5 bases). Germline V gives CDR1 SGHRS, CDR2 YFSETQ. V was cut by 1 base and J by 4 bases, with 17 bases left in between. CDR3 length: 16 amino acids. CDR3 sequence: CASSLSGGVASYGYTF. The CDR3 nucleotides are TGCGCCAGCAGCTTGTCAGGAGGGGTTGCGAGCTATGGCTACACCTTC.

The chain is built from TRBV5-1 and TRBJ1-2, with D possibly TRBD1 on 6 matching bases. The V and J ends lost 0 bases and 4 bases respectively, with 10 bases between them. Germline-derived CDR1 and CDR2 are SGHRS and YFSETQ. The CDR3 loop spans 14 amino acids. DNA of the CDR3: TGCGCCAGCAGCTTGGCGGACAGCGGCTATGGCTACACCTTC. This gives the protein CASSLADSGYGYTF.

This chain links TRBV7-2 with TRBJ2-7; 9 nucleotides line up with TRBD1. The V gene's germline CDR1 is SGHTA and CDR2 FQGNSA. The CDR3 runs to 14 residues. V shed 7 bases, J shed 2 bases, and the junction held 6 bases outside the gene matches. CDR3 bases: TGTGCCAGCAAACCGGGACAGGGCCCCTACGAGCAGTACTTC. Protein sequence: CASKPGQGPYEQYF.

CDR3 in DNA: TGTGCCAGCAGCTTGGTCGGGACAGGGAAAGAAGCTTTCTTT. Encoded protein: CASSLVGTGKEAFF. The chain uses TRBV5-6 and TRBJ1-1; 9 bases match TRBD1. The V segment lost 0 bases and the J segment 8 bases; nucleotides outside the gene matches: 5. Germline values: CDR1 SGHDT, CDR2 YYEEEE. This CDR3 spans 14 amino acids. Filled out from reference TRBV5-6 and TRBJ1-1, the complete variable domain reads DAGVTQSPTHLIKTRGQQVTLRCSPKSGHDTVSWYQQALGQGPQFIFQYYEEEERQRGNFPDRFSGHQFPNYSSELNVNALLLGDSALYLCASSLVGTGKEAFFGQGTRLTVV.

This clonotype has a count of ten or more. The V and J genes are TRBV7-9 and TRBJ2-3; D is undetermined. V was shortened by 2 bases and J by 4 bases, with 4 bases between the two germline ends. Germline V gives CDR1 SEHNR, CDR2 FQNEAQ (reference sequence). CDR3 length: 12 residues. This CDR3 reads CASSLRSDTQYF. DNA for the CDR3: TGTGCCAGCAGCTTAAGGTCAGATACGCAGTATTTT.

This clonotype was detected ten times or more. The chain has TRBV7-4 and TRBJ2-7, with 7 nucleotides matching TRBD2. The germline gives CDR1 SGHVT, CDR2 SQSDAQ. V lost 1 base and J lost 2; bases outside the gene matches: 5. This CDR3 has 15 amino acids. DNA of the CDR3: TGTGCCAGCAGCTTAGTACAGCGGGGACCCTACGAGCAGTACGTC. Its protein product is CASSLVQRGPYEQYV.

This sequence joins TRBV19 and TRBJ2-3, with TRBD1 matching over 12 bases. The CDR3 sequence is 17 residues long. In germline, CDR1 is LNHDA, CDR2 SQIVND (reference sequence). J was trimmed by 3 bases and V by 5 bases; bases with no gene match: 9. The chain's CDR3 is CASSYGTGGGGTDTQYF. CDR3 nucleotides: TGTGCCAGTAGTTACGGGACAGGGGGCGGAGGAACAGATACGCAGTATTTT.

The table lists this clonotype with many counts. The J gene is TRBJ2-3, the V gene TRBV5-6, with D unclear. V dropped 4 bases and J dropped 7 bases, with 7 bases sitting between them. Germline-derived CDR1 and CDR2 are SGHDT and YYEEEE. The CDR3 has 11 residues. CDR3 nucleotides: TGTGCCAGCAGCGGAGCAAATACGCAGTATTTT. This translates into CASSGANTQYF.

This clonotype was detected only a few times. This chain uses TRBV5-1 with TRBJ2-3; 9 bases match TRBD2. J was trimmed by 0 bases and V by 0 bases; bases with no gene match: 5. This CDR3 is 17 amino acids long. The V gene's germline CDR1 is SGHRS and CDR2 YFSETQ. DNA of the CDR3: TGCGCCAGCAGCTTGGGGCAAACTAGCGGGAGCACAGATACGCAGTATTTT. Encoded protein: CASSLGQTSGSTDTQYF.

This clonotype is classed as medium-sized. CDR3 loop: CASNARTGAYGYTF. CDR3 sequence (DNA): TGTGCCAGCAACGCACGGACAGGCGCCTATGGCTACACCTTC. This chain links TRBV5-6 with TRBJ1-2, with TRBD1 matching over 7 bases. CDR1 and CDR2 from the germline V gene are SGHDT and YYEEEE. J was trimmed by 4 bases and V by 6 bases; bases with no gene match: 9. The CDR3 runs to 14 residues.

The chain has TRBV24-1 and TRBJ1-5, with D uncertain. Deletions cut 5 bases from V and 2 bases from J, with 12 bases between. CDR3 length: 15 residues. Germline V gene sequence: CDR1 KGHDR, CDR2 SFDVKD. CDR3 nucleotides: TGTGCCACCAGTGCGGCGGGCCGGGGCAATCAGCCCCAGCATTTT. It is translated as CATSAAGRGNQPQHF.

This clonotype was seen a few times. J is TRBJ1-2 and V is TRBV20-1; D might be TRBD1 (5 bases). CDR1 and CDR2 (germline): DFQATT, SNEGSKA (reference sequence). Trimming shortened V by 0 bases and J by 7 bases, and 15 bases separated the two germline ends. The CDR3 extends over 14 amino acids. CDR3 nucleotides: TGCAGTGCTAGAGATTATCGGGGGGAAGGTGGCTACACCTTC. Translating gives CSARDYRGEGGYTF.

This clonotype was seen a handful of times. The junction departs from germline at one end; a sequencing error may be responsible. CDR3 in amino acids: CVSSQGRGGNQETQYF. CDR3 nucleotide sequence: TGCGTCAGCAGCCAAGGGCGCGGGGGGAACCAAGAGACCCAGTACTTC. This chain links TRBV5-1 with TRBJ2-5; 8 bases are a match to TRBD2. This CDR3 region has 16 residues. CDR1 SGHRS and CDR2 YFSETQ come from the germline V gene.

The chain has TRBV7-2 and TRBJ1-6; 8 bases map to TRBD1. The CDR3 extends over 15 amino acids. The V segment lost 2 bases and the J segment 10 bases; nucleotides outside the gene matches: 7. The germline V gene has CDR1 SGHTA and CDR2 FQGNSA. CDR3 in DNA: TGTGCCAGCAGCTTAACCGGGACAGGTGCCTCACCCCTCCACTTT. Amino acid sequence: CASSLTGTGASPLHF.

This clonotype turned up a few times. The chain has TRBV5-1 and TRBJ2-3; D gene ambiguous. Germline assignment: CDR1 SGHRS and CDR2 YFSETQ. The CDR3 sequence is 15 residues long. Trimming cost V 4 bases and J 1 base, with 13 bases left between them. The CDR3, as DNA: TGCGCCAGCAGCCTGGTAATATCCGGCACAGATACGCAGTATTTT. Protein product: CASSLVISGTDTQYF.

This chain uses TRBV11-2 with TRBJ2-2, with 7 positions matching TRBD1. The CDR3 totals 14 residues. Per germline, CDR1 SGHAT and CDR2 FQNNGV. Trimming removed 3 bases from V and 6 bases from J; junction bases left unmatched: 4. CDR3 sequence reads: CASSLNQGAGELFF. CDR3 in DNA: TGTGCCAGCAGCTTGAATCAGGGGGCCGGGGAGCTGTTTTTT. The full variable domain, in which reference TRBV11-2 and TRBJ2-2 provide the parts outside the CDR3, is EAGVAQSPRYKIIEKRQSVAFWCNPISGHATLYWYQQILGQGPKLLIQFQNNGVVDDSQLPKDRFSAERLKGVDSTLKIQPAKLEDSAVYLCASSLNQGAGELFFGEGSRLTVL.

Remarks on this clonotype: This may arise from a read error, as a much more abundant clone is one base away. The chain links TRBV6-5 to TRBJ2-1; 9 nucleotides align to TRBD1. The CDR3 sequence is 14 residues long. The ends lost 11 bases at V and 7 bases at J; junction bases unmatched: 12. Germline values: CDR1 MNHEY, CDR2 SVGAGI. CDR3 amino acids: CAPRQPGQGNEQFF. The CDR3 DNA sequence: TGTGCCCCCCGCCAACCGGGACAGGGTAATGAGCAGTTCTTC.

CDR3 amino acids: CASSTPQGVTGELFF. The CDR3 DNA reads TGTGCCAGTAGTACTCCACAGGGGGTCACCGGGGAGCTGTTTTTT. V is TRBV19 and J is TRBJ2-2; 8 bases map to TRBD1. CDR1 and CDR2 from the germline V gene are LNHDA and SQIVND (reference sequence). The CDR3 loop spans 15 amino acids. The V gene end was trimmed by 4 bases and the J gene end by 4 bases; junction bases not matched to a gene: 5.

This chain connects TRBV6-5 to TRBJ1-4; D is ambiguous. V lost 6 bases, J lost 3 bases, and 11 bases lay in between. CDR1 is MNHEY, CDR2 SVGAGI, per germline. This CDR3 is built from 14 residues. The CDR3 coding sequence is TGTGCCAGCAGCCGGACCGTCTCTAATGAAAAACTGTTTTTT. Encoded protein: CASSRTVSNEKLFF.

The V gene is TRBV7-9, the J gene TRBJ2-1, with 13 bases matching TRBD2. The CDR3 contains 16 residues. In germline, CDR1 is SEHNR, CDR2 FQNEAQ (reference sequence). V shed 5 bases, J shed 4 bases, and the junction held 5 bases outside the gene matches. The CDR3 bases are TGTGCCAGCAGCGACGGGACTAGCGGGACGTACAATGAGCAGTTCTTC. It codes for CASSDGTSGTYNEQFF.

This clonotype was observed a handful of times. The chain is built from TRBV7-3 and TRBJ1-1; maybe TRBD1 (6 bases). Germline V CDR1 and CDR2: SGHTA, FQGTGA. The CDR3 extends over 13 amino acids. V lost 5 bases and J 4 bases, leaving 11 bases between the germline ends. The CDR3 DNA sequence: TGTGCCAGCAGCAGTAGGGGGGGCACTGAAGCTTTCTTT. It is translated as CASSSRGGTEAFF.

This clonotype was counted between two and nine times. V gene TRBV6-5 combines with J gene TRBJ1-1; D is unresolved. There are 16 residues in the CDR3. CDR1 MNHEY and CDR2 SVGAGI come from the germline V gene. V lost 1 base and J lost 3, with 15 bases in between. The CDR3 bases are TGTGCCAGCAGTTACTTAGTAGGCTCAGGATACACTGAAGCTTTCTTT. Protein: CASSYLVGSGYTEAFF.

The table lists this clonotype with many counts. In nucleotides, the CDR3 is TGCAGTGCTAGTGACGGATTCATGAACACTGAAGCTTTCTTT. It codes for CSASDGFMNTEAFF. The J gene is TRBJ1-1, the V gene TRBV20-1; no reliable D call. Germline values: CDR1 DFQATT, CDR2 SNEGSKA (reference sequence). Trimming removed 3 bases at V and 0 bases at J, with 11 bases between. CDR3 length equals 14 residues.

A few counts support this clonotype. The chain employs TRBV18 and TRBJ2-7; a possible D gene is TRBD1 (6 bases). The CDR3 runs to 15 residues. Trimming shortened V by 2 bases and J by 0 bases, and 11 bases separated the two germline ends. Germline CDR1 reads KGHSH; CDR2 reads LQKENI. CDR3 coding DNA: TGTGCCAGCTCACCAGGGGGCAGGATCTCCTACGAGCAGTACTTC. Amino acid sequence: CASSPGGRISYEQYF.